This paragraph covers one TCR beta chain sequence. CDR1 is SGHTA and CDR2 is FQGNSA in the germline V gene. The CDR3 is 14 amino acids. The J segment lost 3 bases and the V segment lost 3 bases, leaving 2 bases of the junction unmatched. This sample stems from a study of blood T cell repertoires in COVID-19. Whole-study context: The origin of the acute and convalescent COVID-19 samples was the United States, Italy and Spain.

Only in-frame clones appear in the TCRdb table, and some are missing; sequencing was by immunoSEQ multiplex PCR. The repertoire includes more than 60,000 clones, roughly 90% of them detected once, and less than 6.5% sits in the top ten. The receptor comes from a man aged 45-65 years with acute or convalescent COVID-19. This chain joins TRBV7-2 and TRBJ1-3; 7 bases are shared with TRBD1. Source material: peripheral blood. CDR3 bases: TGTGCCAGCAGCTTCGGGACAGATGGAAACACCATATATTTT. This translates into CASSFGTDGNTIYF.